The TCR beta chain described here comes from a study of T cells after yellow fever vaccination (dated by TCRdb to about 2019). General notes on the study: The SMART-Seq v4 Ultra Low Input RNA kit was used to prepare libraries from fractions with low cell numbers. Two healthy male donors made up the cohort, one aged 18 to 30 years and the other aged 30 to 39 years. Bulk PBMC replicates and cell subsets were isolated from blood drawn at multiple timepoints before and after both primary and secondary immunization. Bulk TCR alpha and beta repertoires were sequenced longitudinally to track T-cell clones before and after primary and booster YFV17D yellow fever vaccination.

Synthesis of TCR cDNA relied on 5'RACE template switching, a step that introduced a universal primer site along with unique molecular identifiers. Priming of cDNA synthesis was performed from both the TCR alpha and TCR beta constant segments. Libraries were amplified in two PCR steps, with sample barcodes and sequencing adapters added in the second step. Sequencing of libraries was performed on Illumina HiSeq 2500 (2x100 bp) or NovaSeq (2x150 bp). In the source study's methods: MIGEC was used to demultiplex reads and collapse the reads into UMI consensus sequences, and MiXCR was used for V(D)J alignment. Vaccine-responding clonotypes were defined with edgeR using replicate PBMC samples, requiring FDR below 0.01 and a log2 fold change above 5 up to day 15. CD4 or CD8 identity was assigned to each bulk clonotype according to whether the clonotype was present at higher abundance in the sequenced CD4 repertoire or the sequenced CD8 repertoire. TCRdb handled the public reads itself, with Q25 trimming in fastp and clone calling in MiXCR, and kept productive beta chains. All rows with the same CDR3 protein become a single entry with the most common DNA and genes. TCRdb's processing, not the authors' own work, is the source of the V and J calls. For this sample there are roughly 260,000 distinct CDR3 sequences; under 15% appear just once. The ten largest clones add up to roughly 0.5% of the sample.

In light of the paper, this sample's treatment or condition label describes: live attenuated yellow fever vaccine strain. PBMCs were isolated from peripheral blood using a standard Ficoll-Paque protocol. Dynabeads CD4 and CD8 positive selection kits were used to isolate the CD4 and CD8 T-cell fractions. RNA was extracted with TriZol from bulk PBMCs, CD4 and CD8 fractions, and dextramer-positive and dextramer-negative fractions. The CDR3 has 17 amino acids, counting the end cysteine and phenylalanine. Only the CDR3 DNA stays, 51 bases, in frame from base 1. For CDR1 and CDR2, the germline V gene lists SGHRS and YFSETQ. V gives up 1 base and J gives up 0 bases, and the segment between their germline ends measures 11 bases. The study at large found these results: A small share of clonotypes was detected in both CD4 and CD8 compartments, with the overlap likely arising from convergent recombination. Only a couple of donors were included in the study, so the extent to which the findings can be generalized is limited. Because abundant contaminating clonotypes from the bulk population could be contained in FACS-sorted repertoires, computational filtering was required. The secondary T-cell response was found to be weaker but faster than the primary response, with a peak reached on day 5 rather than on day 15. Most clones expanded after primary vaccination were re-detected after the booster (96% of CD4 and about nine tenths of CD8), suggesting broad memory maintenance.

In the case of this clonotype: Its antigen is unknown. The sample holds no much larger clone one base away, and base qualities are not on file.

The sequence links TRBV5-1 to TRBJ2-6, with no reliable assignment of the D segment. The sample was CD4+ T cells sorted from PBMCs, taken 45 days after the yellow fever booster vaccination. The TCR was taken from a young man who received the YFV17D yellow fever vaccine. The CDR3 reads as follows: CASSLMAESSGANVLTF. The base sequence is TGCGCCAGCAGCTTGATGGCAGAGAGCTCTGGGGCCAACGTCCTGACTTTC.